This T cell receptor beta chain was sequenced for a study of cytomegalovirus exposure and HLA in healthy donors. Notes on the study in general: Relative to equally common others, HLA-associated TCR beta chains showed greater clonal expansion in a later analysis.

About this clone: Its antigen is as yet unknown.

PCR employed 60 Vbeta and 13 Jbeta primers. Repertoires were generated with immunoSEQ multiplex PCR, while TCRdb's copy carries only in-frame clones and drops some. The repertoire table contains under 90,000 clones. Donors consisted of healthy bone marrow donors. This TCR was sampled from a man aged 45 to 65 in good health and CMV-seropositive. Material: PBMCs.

The CDR3 is CASSLGQGEKLFF. The CDR3 DNA reads as TGTGCCAGCAGCTTAGGACAGGGAGAAAAACTGTTTTTT. The chain carries TRBV7-2 and TRBJ1-4; 7 bases match TRBD1. This CDR3 comprises 13 residues. V lost 1 base to trimming and J lost 8 bases; unmatched junction nucleotides: 1. Germline lookup yields CDR1 SGHTA and CDR2 FQGNSA.